This T cell receptor beta chain was observed in a study of OX40 agonist ivuxolimab in advanced cancers. Across the study: The dose-escalation cohort had hepatocellular carcinoma, melanoma, renal cell or head and neck cancer.

The length of the CDR3 is 14 residues. Trimming shortened V by 5 bases and J by 0 bases, and 8 bases separated the two germline ends. Germline assignment: CDR1 MNHEY and CDR2 SMNVEV (reference sequence). Sequencing used immunoSEQ multiplex PCR; TCRdb keeps in-frame clones, though not all of them. The sample records approximately 60,000 clones, 91% being singletons. People who had autoimmune disease history or systemic immunosuppression were excluded. This specimen consisted of CD4+ or CD8+ T cells sorted from blood, obtained in a trial of the OX40 agonist ivuxolimab. This TCR derives from an adult with an advanced solid tumor such as melanoma, head and neck, liver or kidney cancer. The genes are TRBV27 and TRBJ2-1, with D unclear. The CDR3 reads CASSRPNSYNEQFF. The CDR3 bases are TGTGCCAGCAGTCGCCCTAACTCCTACAATGAGCAGTTCTTC.